The 21 T cell receptor beta chains listed next were all sequenced from one sample in a study of shared clonotypes between healthy human individuals. TCRdb's table, derived via immunoSEQ multiplex PCR, lists solely in-frame clones and lacks some. Found here are 2 million to 2.5 million clones, more than 90% of them singletons; the top ten hold 0.13%. The source material was naive CD4+ T cells sorted from blood. Subset defined: CD45RA+ positively selected. The receptor source for this set is a man in his late teens or twenties in good health.

V and J are TRBV6-5 and TRBJ1-1; a weak D match, TRBD1 (5 bases). V was shortened by 7 bases and J by 6 bases, with 15 bases between the two germline ends. The CDR3 is 13 residues long. The germline V gene encodes CDR1 MNHEY and CDR2 SVGAGI. The CDR3 spells CASNLVRGAEAFF. CDR3 DNA: TGTGCCAGCAATCTTGTACGGGGGGCTGAAGCTTTCTTT.

The rearrangement uses TRBV25-1 and TRBJ1-6, with D unclear. The V gene's germline CDR1 is MGHDK and CDR2 SYGVNS. The CDR3 runs to 15 residues. V gave up 2 bases and J gave up 7 bases, with 12 bases separating them. The CDR3 spells CASSETGIRNSPLHF. DNA for the CDR3: TGTGCCAGCAGTGAAACGGGTATTAGAAATTCACCCCTCCACTTT.

The V call is TRBV19, the J call TRBJ1-4, with 8 bases aligning to TRBD1. Germline V gives CDR1 LNHDA, CDR2 SQIVND (reference sequence). With 7 bases clipped from V and 7 bases from J, the junction kept 5 bases outside the gene matches. The CDR3 loop spans 13 amino acids. The CDR3 loop reads CASTGQGPEKLFF. The CDR3 DNA reads TGTGCCAGTACAGGACAGGGCCCTGAAAAACTGTTTTTT.

The CDR3 DNA sequence: TGTGCCAGCAGTCGGGACAGGGTAGGAAACACTGAAGCTTTCTTT. This sequence encodes CASSRDRVGNTEAFF. This chain connects TRBV6-5 to TRBJ1-1; 9 bases line up with TRBD1. The CDR3 has 15 amino acids. Trimming at V came to 5 bases and at J to 2 bases, leaving 6 bases not matched to a gene. CDR1 is MNHEY, CDR2 SVGAGI, per germline.

This chain connects TRBV5-1 to TRBJ2-1; a weak D match, TRBD2 (6 bases). V was pared by 4 bases and J by 0 bases, with 8 bases between. Germline V gene sequence: CDR1 SGHRS, CDR2 YFSETQ. CDR3 length equals 14 residues. The CDR3 nucleotides are TGCGCCAGCAGCACGCGGGGCTCCTACAATGAGCAGTTCTTC. This translates into CASSTRGSYNEQFF.

The V and J genes are TRBV11-1 and TRBJ1-1, with D tentatively TRBD1 (6 bases). The CDR3 is 13 amino acids. Per germline, CDR1 SGHAT and CDR2 FQDESV (reference sequence). Trimming removed 2 bases at V and 7 bases at J, with 11 bases between. CDR3 protein: CASSLQGQNEAFF. The CDR3 region has the DNA TGTGCCAGCAGCTTACAGGGGCAAAATGAAGCTTTCTTT.

The chain is built from TRBV6-5 and TRBJ1-6; D is undetermined. Between the trimmed V and J ends, which lost 5 bases and 8 bases, there was a span of 7 bases. There are 12 residues in the CDR3. Germline values: CDR1 MNHEY, CDR2 SVGAGI. The CDR3 loop reads CASSPKDSPLHF. The CDR3 DNA sequence: TGTGCCAGCAGTCCAAAGGATTCACCCCTCCACTTT.

The chain is built from TRBV9 and TRBJ2-5; TRBD2 agrees at 9 bases. CDR1 and CDR2 from the germline V gene are SGDLS and YYNGEE. The CDR3 extends over 15 amino acids. V shed 1 base, J shed 5 bases, and the junction held 6 bases outside the gene matches. CDR3 in amino acids: CASSVSSGRSETQYF. The CDR3, as DNA: TGTGCCAGCAGCGTAAGTAGCGGGAGAAGCGAGACCCAGTACTTC.

V is TRBV15 and J is TRBJ2-7; 12 nucleotides agree with TRBD1. The germline V gene has CDR1 LNHNV and CDR2 YYDKDF (reference sequence). The trim removed 2 bases at V and 5 bases at J, leaving 7 bases unmatched. This CDR3 contains 16 residues. CDR3 residues: CATSRTGTGGLNEQYF. Here the CDR3 DNA reads TGTGCCACCAGCAGAACCGGGACAGGGGGCTTGAACGAGCAGTACTTC.

This clone was found a few times. The CDR3 nucleotides read TGTGCCATCAGTGAGTCGTTGTCAAAACGCCGCACAGATACGCAGTATTTT. It specifies CAISESLSKRRTDTQYF. V is TRBV10-3 and J is TRBJ2-3; no reliable D call. V dropped 0 bases and J dropped 1 base, with 14 bases sitting between them. The CDR3 extends over 17 amino acids. Germline CDR1 and CDR2: ENHRY and SYGVKD.

This chain links TRBV28 with TRBJ1-5, with D perhaps matching TRBD1 (5 bases). The V end was cut by 2 bases, the J end by 3 bases, with 8 bases between. Germline loops: CDR1 MDHEN, CDR2 SYDVKM. The CDR3 spans 14 residues. The CDR3 nucleotides are TGTGCCAGCAGTTTAGGGGGGAACAATCAGCCCCAGCATTTT. Protein sequence: CASSLGGNNQPQHF.

This chain connects TRBV5-4 to TRBJ1-1, with TRBD1 matching over 9 bases. Losses at the gene ends were 4 bases for V and 4 bases for J; bases not matched to a gene: 5. There are 14 residues in the CDR3. Germline CDR1 reads SGHNT; CDR2 reads YYREEE (reference sequence). The CDR3 sequence is CASSVWDRVTEAFF. Written as DNA, the CDR3 is TGTGCCAGCAGCGTCTGGGACAGGGTCACTGAAGCTTTCTTT. Supplemented by reference TRBV5-4 and TRBJ1-1, the full variable domain reads ETGVTQSPTHLIKTRGQQVTLRCSSQSGHNTVSWYQQALGQGPQFIFQYYREEENGRGNFPPRFSGLQFPNYSSELNVNALELDDSALYLCASSVWDRVTEAFFGQGTRLTVV.

The chain carries TRBV7-9 and TRBJ2-5, with TRBD2 matching over 8 bases. V lost 5 bases to trimming and J lost 5 bases; unmatched junction nucleotides: 16. The germline gives CDR1 SEHNR, CDR2 FQNEAQ (reference sequence). This CDR3 region has 17 residues. The CDR3 here is CASSLLVGGGLSETQYF. DNA of the CDR3: TGTGCCAGCAGCCTGCTTGTAGGCGGGGGGCTTTCGGAGACCCAGTACTTC.

V gene TRBV2 combines with J gene TRBJ1-2; 7 bases map to TRBD1. Trimming took 6 bases from V and 6 from J; bases not matched to a gene: 16. The CDR3 is made up of 16 amino acids. CDR1 and CDR2 (germline): SNHLY, FYNNEI. CDR3 residues: CASRDILPGTVDGYTF. The CDR3 DNA reads as TGTGCCAGCAGGGACATACTTCCCGGGACAGTGGATGGCTACACCTTC.

Only one count was recorded for this clone. The V gene is TRBV10-2, the J gene TRBJ1-2; no reliable D call. Germline V CDR1 and CDR2: WSHSY, SAAADI. The CDR3 consists of 12 residues. With 0 bases removed from V and 4 bases from J, the gap between germline ends came to 3 bases. The CDR3 sequence is CASSESSYGYTF. Here the CDR3 DNA reads TGCGCCAGCAGTGAGTCCTCCTATGGCTACACCTTC.

J is TRBJ1-3 and V is TRBV7-6, with a possible D match to TRBD1 (6 bases). Germline values: CDR1 SGHVS, CDR2 FNYEAQ. The CDR3 is made up of 15 amino acids. The V end lost 5 bases, the J end lost 0 bases, and 11 bases lay between the germline ends. For the CDR3, the DNA is TGTGCCAGCAGCAGGACAGTGTCCTCTGGAAACACCATATATTTT. This sequence encodes CASSRTVSSGNTIYF.

The chain joins TRBV20-1 to TRBJ2-1; TRBD2 might be the D (5 bases). The V gene's germline CDR1 is DFQATT and CDR2 SNEGSKA (reference sequence). Trimming took off 6 bases at V and 8 bases at J, with 11 bases between the two ends. The CDR3 has 11 amino acids. The CDR3 reads CSAQLDDEQFF. CDR3 coding DNA: TGCAGTGCCCAACTAGACGATGAGCAGTTCTTC.

A remark on this clone: The same CDR3 also results from other DNA sequences found in this sample. The chain links TRBV7-9 to TRBJ2-7; 11 nucleotides line up with TRBD2. Looked up from germline, CDR1 is SEHNR and CDR2 is FQNEAQ (reference sequence). The CDR3 runs to 15 residues. The V gene end was trimmed by 2 bases and the J gene end by 3 bases; junction bases not matched to a gene: 3. CDR3 DNA: TGTGCCAGCAGCTTATTTGGGACTAGCGGCTACGAGCAGTACTTC. Translated: CASSLFGTSGYEQYF.

The J gene is TRBJ1-5, the V gene TRBV4-1, with a tentative D call TRBD1 (6 bases). Germline assignment: CDR1 MGHRA and CDR2 YSYEKL. V was clipped by 0 bases and J by 2 bases, with 17 bases between them. This CDR3 is built from 18 residues. The CDR3 loop is CASSQDRPGALGNQPQHF. The CDR3 region has the DNA TGCGCCAGCAGCCAAGATCGCCCAGGGGCCCTCGGCAATCAGCCCCAGCATTTT.

V is TRBV5-4 and J is TRBJ2-3; 11 bases line up with TRBD2. Germline V gives CDR1 SGHNT, CDR2 YYREEE (reference sequence). Trimming took 4 bases from V and 5 from J; bases not matched to a gene: 9. This CDR3 spans 16 amino acids. CDR3 loop: CASSAALAGGEDTQYF. Here the CDR3 DNA reads TGTGCCAGCAGCGCGGCCTTAGCGGGGGGGGAAGATACGCAGTATTTT.

The chain employs TRBV25-1 and TRBJ2-5; D possibly matches TRBD1 or TRBD2 (7 bases each). The CDR3 loop spans 16 amino acids. The germline CDR1 and CDR2 sequences are MGHDK and SYGVNS. Deletions cut 1 base from V and 5 bases from J, with 17 bases between. CDR3 sequence (DNA): TGTGCCAGCAGTGAATTCCCAGGGGGGGTCGGGGAGACCCAGTACTTC. Translated, it gives CASSEFPGGVGETQYF. The full variable domain, completed using reference TRBV25-1 and TRBJ2-5, is EADIYQTPRYLVIGTGKKITLECSQTMGHDKMYWYQQDPGMELHLIHYSYGVNSTEKGDLSSESTVSRIRTEHFPLTLESARPSHTSQYLCASSEFPGGVGETQYFGPGTRLLVL.